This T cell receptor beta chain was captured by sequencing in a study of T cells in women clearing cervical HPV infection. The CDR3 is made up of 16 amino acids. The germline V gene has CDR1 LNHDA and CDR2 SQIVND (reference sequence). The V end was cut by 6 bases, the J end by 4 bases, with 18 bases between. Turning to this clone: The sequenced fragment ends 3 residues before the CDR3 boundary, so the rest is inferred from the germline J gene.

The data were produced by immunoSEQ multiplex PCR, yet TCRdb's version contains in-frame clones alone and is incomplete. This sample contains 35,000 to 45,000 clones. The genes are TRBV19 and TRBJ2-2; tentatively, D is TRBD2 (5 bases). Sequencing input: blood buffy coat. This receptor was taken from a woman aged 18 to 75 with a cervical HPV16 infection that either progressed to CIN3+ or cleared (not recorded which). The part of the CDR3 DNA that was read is TGTGCCAGTAGGAGATTATCGGGGTCTAGCACCGGGGAG. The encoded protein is CASRRLSGSSTGE. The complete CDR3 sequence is CASRRLSGSSTGELFF.